This T cell receptor (beta chain) was sequenced during a study of blood T cell repertoires in COVID-19. Study-wide background: The study drew acute and convalescent COVID-19 samples from the United States, Italy and Spain. From T cells, B-cell-depleted T cells, or PBMCs came the material, which was cDNA or gDNA.

The germline V gene has CDR1 ENHRY and CDR2 SYGVKD. CDR3 size: 11 residues. After removal of 10 bases from V and 4 bases from J, the junction contained 3 bases not matched to a gene. Original processing notes: Counts of nucleated cells, estimated from reference gene primer amplification, were obtained. The table came from immunoSEQ multiplex PCR; TCRdb's copy has only in-frame clones and leaves some out. V and J calls and clone size are given by that table; D and trimming were obtained from the DNA. Of about 280,000 clones in the sample, around nine tenths were seen once. The sample comprised peripheral blood. The clonotype originates from a man aged 45-65 years with acute or convalescent COVID-19. V gene TRBV10-3 combines with J gene TRBJ1-1; 7 positions match TRBD1. CDR3 loop: CATNRGTEAFF. In nucleotides, the CDR3 is TGTGCCACAAACAGGGGCACTGAAGCTTTCTTT.